This T cell receptor (beta chain) derives from a study of blood T cell repertoires in COVID-19. Study context: The United States, Italy and Spain provided the acute and convalescent COVID-19 samples. The analysed material was cDNA or gDNA that came from T cells, B-cell-depleted T cells, or PBMCs.

The CDR3 length is 17 residues. Germline V gene sequence: CDR1 SGHTA, CDR2 FQGNSA. The germline V and J ends were trimmed by 3 bases and 7 bases, with 19 bases remaining between them. In the original workflow: Amplifying reference gene primers gave estimates of nucleated cell counts. The assay was immunoSEQ multiplex PCR, and TCRdb's table has in-frame clones only and misses some. The V and J calls and clone size were taken over from that table, and D and trimming were inferred from the DNA. The sample holds 95,000 to 100,000 clones, around 84% seen once. Sequencing was carried out using peripheral blood. The chain links TRBV7-2 to TRBJ1-6; D possibly corresponds to TRBD1 (5 bases). The receptor's source is an older woman with acute or convalescent COVID-19. The CDR3 region is CASSFHAPQGGNSPLHF. The CDR3 coding sequence is TGTGCCAGCAGCTTTCACGCCCCCCAGGGAGGCAATTCACCCCTCCACTTT.